This TCR beta chain came from a study of T cells after yellow fever vaccination. Whole-study results and caveats: Few clonotypes appeared in both CD4 and CD8 compartments.

This CDR3 comprises 16 residues. Per germline, CDR1 SGHTA and CDR2 FQGNSA. V gave up 3 bases and J gave up 5 bases, with 16 bases separating them. One entry per CDR3 protein results from TCRdb running MiXCR on the 5' RACE reads. The repertoire holds nearly 350,000 distinct CDR3 sequences, with roughly 8.6% as singletons. This clonotype was picked up a small number of times. Its antigen is unidentified. V gene TRBV7-2 combines with J gene TRBJ2-2, with D perhaps assigned TRBD1 or TRBD2 (5 bases each). This TCR derives from a man between 18 and 29 years old who received the YFV17D yellow fever vaccine. The sample in question was PBMCs, obtained more than 35 days after the first yellow fever vaccination. The CDR3 is CASSFGAGVPTGELFF. The CDR3 bases are TGTGCCAGCAGCTTCGGGGCCGGGGTCCCTACCGGGGAGCTGTTTTTT.